This T cell receptor beta chain was obtained from a study of beta chain features in type 1 diabetes. Study summary: Researchers looked at some 99 million sorted cells across all samples. General study results and limits: Junctions at VDJ sites from type 1 diabetes patients had fewer insertions and more deletions.

V lost 4 bases, J lost 3 bases, and 10 bases lay in between. Per germline, CDR1 GTSNPN and CDR2 SVGIG (reference sequence). CDR3 size: 13 residues. Sequenced material consisted of expressed TCRB transcripts (all of the isolated RNA was reverse transcribed). The repertoire was sequenced with immunoSEQ multiplex PCR; TCRdb's copy has only in-frame clones and lacks some. The sample lists roughly 450,000 clones; 9.5% to 12% were seen once. A remark on this clone: The antigen is not known.

The clonotype originates from a woman aged 18 to 35 in good health. The sample taken for sequencing was naive CD4+ T cells from blood. The rearrangement links TRBV30 to TRBJ2-1; no clear D. CDR3 in DNA: TGTGCCTGGAATTCCGACAACTACAATGAGCAGTTCTTC. Amino acid sequence: CAWNSDNYNEQFF.